This is a list of T cell receptor beta chains from one sample in a study of OX40 agonist ivuxolimab in advanced cancers. Measured with immunoSEQ multiplex PCR; TCRdb has only the in-frame clones, and not every one. There are around 16,000 clones in the sample; almost 85% occur only once, and around three quarters lies in the top ten. Here the sequenced sample was CD4+ or CD8+ T cells sorted from blood, taken in a trial of the OX40 agonist ivuxolimab. The receptors were sampled from an adult with an advanced solid tumor such as melanoma, head and neck, liver or kidney cancer. The CDR3 runs from the conserved cysteine through the conserved F or W. The D gene is left open where the match is weak. Clone size is shown for a subset of rows, as once, few, many or a class of expanded clone.

cdr3_aa: CASSSSWDTQYF
cdr3_nt: TGTGCCAGTAGTTCCTCGTGGGATACGCAGTATTTT
d_call: .
clone_size: .
v_call: TRBV19
j_call: TRBJ2-3

cdr3_aa: CASSVAHGMGANVLTF
cdr3_nt: TGTGCCAGCAGCGTAGCTCACGGGATGGGGGCCAACGTCCTGACTTTC
d_call: .
clone_size: .
v_call: TRBV9
j_call: TRBJ2-6

cdr3_aa: CASSPSGYEQYF
cdr3_nt: TGTGCCAGCAGCCCTAGTGGGTACGAGCAGTACTTC
d_call: .
clone_size: .
v_call: TRBV5-6
j_call: TRBJ2-7

cdr3_aa: CASSTGLSGNTIYF
cdr3_nt: TGTGCCAGCTCGACAGGACTTTCAGGAAACACCATATATTTT
d_call: .
clone_size: .
v_call: TRBV6-5
j_call: TRBJ1-3

cdr3_aa: CASSRFKEAFF
cdr3_nt: TGTGCCAGCAGCCGATTCAAGGAAGCTTTCTTT
d_call: .
clone_size: .
v_call: TRBV2
j_call: TRBJ1-1

cdr3_aa: CASSIASGGAVPYNEQFF
cdr3_nt: TGTGCCAGTAGTATAGCTAGCGGGGGGGCGGTCCCCTACAATGAGCAGTTCTTC
d_call: TRBD2
clone_size: .
v_call: TRBV19
j_call: TRBJ2-1

cdr3_aa: CASSLAGETQYF
cdr3_nt: TGTGCCAGCAGCTTAGCCGGAGAGACCCAGTACTTC
d_call: .
clone_size: .
v_call: TRBV7-2
j_call: TRBJ2-5

cdr3_aa: CASSQEWADRGNYGYTF
cdr3_nt: TGCGCCAGCAGCCAAGAATGGGCCGACAGGGGGAACTATGGCTACACCTTC
d_call: TRBD1
clone_size: .
v_call: TRBV4-3
j_call: TRBJ1-2

cdr3_aa: CASSPPKGTFQETQYF
cdr3_nt: TGTGCCAGCAGCCCACCAAAGGGTACCTTCCAAGAGACCCAGTACTTC
d_call: .
clone_size: .
v_call: TRBV7-9
j_call: TRBJ2-5

cdr3_aa: CASSGTGDTEAFF
cdr3_nt: TGTGCCAGCTCCGGGACCGGCGACACTGAAGCTTTCTTT
d_call: .
clone_size: .
v_call: TRBV2
j_call: TRBJ1-1

cdr3_aa: CASSSDVWGYNEQFF
cdr3_nt: TGTGCCAGCAGTTCGGACGTCTGGGGATACAATGAGCAGTTCTTC
d_call: .
clone_size: once
v_call: TRBV25-1
j_call: TRBJ2-1

cdr3_aa: CASSPLAGSFHNEQFF
cdr3_nt: TGTGCCAGCAGTCCCCTAGCAGGGTCTTTCCACAATGAGCAGTTCTTC
d_call: .
clone_size: .
v_call: TRBV27
j_call: TRBJ2-1

cdr3_aa: CASSSLDRTAYEKLFF
cdr3_nt: TGTGCCAGCAGCTCTCTAGACAGGACGGCATACGAAAAACTGTTTTTT
d_call: .
clone_size: .
v_call: TRBV5-5
j_call: TRBJ1-4

cdr3_aa: CASSQDRTGEYYGYTF
cdr3_nt: TGCGCCAGCAGCCAAGACAGGACAGGGGAGTACTATGGCTACACCTTC
d_call: TRBD1
clone_size: .
v_call: TRBV4-1
j_call: TRBJ1-2

cdr3_aa: CASSLESYEQYF
cdr3_nt: TGTGCCAGCAGCTTAGAAAGCTACGAGCAGTACTTC
d_call: .
clone_size: .
v_call: TRBV7-6
j_call: TRBJ2-7

cdr3_aa: CASSEGDSNQPQHF
cdr3_nt: TGTGCCAGCAGCGAGGGAGATAGCAATCAGCCCCAGCATTTT
d_call: .
clone_size: .
v_call: TRBV9
j_call: TRBJ1-5

cdr3_aa: CASTPGTAVGYTF
cdr3_nt: TGTGCCAGTACCCCTGGGACAGCCGTCGGCTACACCTTC
d_call: TRBD1
clone_size: once
v_call: TRBV19
j_call: TRBJ1-2

cdr3_aa: CAWSGDSLYEQYF
cdr3_nt: TGTGCCTGGAGTGGCGATAGCCTCTACGAGCAGTACTTC
d_call: .
clone_size: .
v_call: TRBV30
j_call: TRBJ2-7

cdr3_aa: CASSLAQNYGYTF
cdr3_nt: TGTGCCAGCAGCTTGGCGCAGAACTATGGCTACACCTTC
d_call: .
clone_size: .
v_call: TRBV5-4
j_call: TRBJ1-2

cdr3_aa: CSVSGGLAPPDTQYF
cdr3_nt: TGCAGCGTTAGCGGAGGACTAGCTCCCCCAGATACGCAGTATTTT
d_call: TRBD2
clone_size: .
v_call: TRBV29-1
j_call: TRBJ2-3

cdr3_aa: CASSLISGSYNEQFF
cdr3_nt: TGTGCCAGCAGCTTAATTAGCGGGAGTTACAATGAGCAGTTCTTC
d_call: TRBD2
clone_size: .
v_call: TRBV7-2
j_call: TRBJ2-1

cdr3_aa: CASSLVSGTGETQYF
cdr3_nt: TGTGCCAGCAGTTTGGTCTCCGGGACAGGAGAGACCCAGTACTTC
d_call: TRBD1
clone_size: .
v_call: TRBV27
j_call: TRBJ2-5

cdr3_aa: CASSVAGGSYNEQFF
cdr3_nt: TGTGCCAGCAGCGTAGCGGGGGGCTCCTACAATGAGCAGTTCTTC
d_call: TRBD2
clone_size: .
v_call: TRBV9
j_call: TRBJ2-1

cdr3_aa: CASSQAGSDTGELFF
cdr3_nt: TGCGCCAGCAGCCAAGCAGGGTCGGACACCGGGGAGCTGTTTTTT
d_call: .
clone_size: .
v_call: TRBV4-3
j_call: TRBJ2-2

cdr3_aa: CASSPLRGNEQFF
cdr3_nt: TGTGCCAGCAGCCCCCTCAGGGGGAATGAGCAGTTCTTC
d_call: TRBD1
clone_size: .
v_call: TRBV9
j_call: TRBJ2-1

cdr3_aa: CASSPGVTAFYGQYF
cdr3_nt: TGTGCCAGCAGTCCCGGAGTGACGGCTTTTTATGGGCAGTACTTC
d_call: .
clone_size: .
v_call: TRBV27
j_call: TRBJ2-7

cdr3_aa: CAWSWAGNYGYTF
cdr3_nt: TGTGCCTGGAGTTGGGCCGGAAACTATGGCTACACCTTC
d_call: .
clone_size: .
v_call: TRBV30
j_call: TRBJ1-2

cdr3_aa: CASSDVQGLYEQYF
cdr3_nt: TGTGCCAGCAGTGATGTACAGGGGCTCTACGAGCAGTACTTC
d_call: TRBD1
clone_size: .
v_call: TRBV2
j_call: TRBJ2-7

cdr3_aa: CASSIETGDYQPQHF
cdr3_nt: TGTGCCAGTAGTATAGAAACAGGGGATTATCAGCCCCAGCATTTT
d_call: TRBD1
clone_size: .
v_call: TRBV19
j_call: TRBJ1-5

cdr3_aa: CASSREGEANQPQHF
cdr3_nt: TGTGCCAGCAGCCGCGAGGGTGAGGCTAATCAGCCCCAGCATTTT
d_call: .
clone_size: .
v_call: TRBV6-6
j_call: TRBJ1-5

cdr3_aa: CSVADRGRGNQPQHF
cdr3_nt: TGCAGCGTTGCGGACAGGGGGCGAGGCAATCAGCCCCAGCATTTT
d_call: TRBD1
clone_size: .
v_call: TRBV29-1
j_call: TRBJ1-5

cdr3_aa: CASSSAGDYEQYF
cdr3_nt: TGTGCCAGCAGTTCAGCGGGAGACTACGAGCAGTACTTC
d_call: TRBD2
clone_size: .
v_call: TRBV28
j_call: TRBJ2-7

cdr3_aa: CASSQGDAGSEAFF
cdr3_nt: TGCGCCAGCAGCCAAGGGGATGCGGGGTCTGAAGCTTTCTTT
d_call: .
clone_size: .
v_call: TRBV4-1
j_call: TRBJ1-1

cdr3_aa: CASSLLGVETEAFF
cdr3_nt: TGTGCCAGCAGCTTACTAGGGGTAGAGACTGAAGCTTTCTTT
d_call: .
clone_size: .
v_call: TRBV7-3
j_call: TRBJ1-1

cdr3_aa: CASSQGLAGIYEQYF
cdr3_nt: TGCGCCAGCAGCCAGGGACTAGCGGGGATCTACGAGCAGTACTTC
d_call: TRBD2
clone_size: once
v_call: TRBV5-1
j_call: TRBJ2-7

cdr3_aa: CAWMLDSQETQYF
cdr3_nt: TGTGCCTGGATGCTGGACAGTCAAGAGACCCAGTACTTC
d_call: .
clone_size: .
v_call: TRBV30
j_call: TRBJ2-5

cdr3_aa: CASSLAGANYEQYF
cdr3_nt: TGTGCCAGCAGCTTAGCGGGGGCTAACTACGAGCAGTACTTC
d_call: .
clone_size: .
v_call: TRBV7-2
j_call: TRBJ2-7

cdr3_aa: CASRLAGESEQYF
cdr3_nt: TGCGCCAGCCGGCTAGCGGGAGAATCGGAGCAGTACTTC
d_call: TRBD2
clone_size: .
v_call: TRBV10-2
j_call: TRBJ2-7

cdr3_aa: CASSLEVWRESLNEQFF
cdr3_nt: TGTGCCAGCAGCTTAGAGGTATGGCGGGAGTCTTTGAATGAGCAGTTCTTC
d_call: TRBD2
clone_size: .
v_call: TRBV7-8
j_call: TRBJ2-1

cdr3_aa: CASSVAPWGPQYF
cdr3_nt: TGTGCCAGCAGCGTAGCGCCCTGGGGGCCCCAGTACTTC
d_call: .
clone_size: .
v_call: TRBV7-2
j_call: TRBJ2-5

cdr3_aa: CASSMGVRSGLFF
cdr3_nt: TGTGCCAGTAGTATGGGGGTCCGATCGGGGCTGTTTTTT
d_call: .
clone_size: .
v_call: TRBV19
j_call: TRBJ2-2

cdr3_aa: CASSPLRSQPWGYTF
cdr3_nt: TGCGCCAGCAGCCCCCTCCGGTCGCAGCCATGGGGCTACACCTTC
d_call: .
clone_size: .
v_call: TRBV4-3
j_call: TRBJ1-2

cdr3_aa: CASSLTPEELFF
cdr3_nt: TGTGCCAGCAGCTTAACCCCCGAGGAGCTGTTTTTT
d_call: .
clone_size: .
v_call: TRBV7-9
j_call: TRBJ2-2

cdr3_aa: CASSLNPQGTYEQYF
cdr3_nt: TGCGCCAGCAGCTTGAACCCACAGGGTACCTACGAGCAGTACTTC
d_call: .
clone_size: .
v_call: TRBV5-1
j_call: TRBJ2-7

cdr3_aa: CASYSSSYEQYF
cdr3_nt: TGTGCCAGCTATTCCAGTTCCTACGAGCAGTACTTC
d_call: .
clone_size: medium-sized
v_call: TRBV27
j_call: TRBJ2-7

cdr3_aa: CASSLSSGAGDTQYF
cdr3_nt: TGTGCCAGCAGCTTATCTAGCGGGGCCGGAGATACGCAGTATTTT
d_call: TRBD2
clone_size: .
v_call: TRBV7-3
j_call: TRBJ2-3